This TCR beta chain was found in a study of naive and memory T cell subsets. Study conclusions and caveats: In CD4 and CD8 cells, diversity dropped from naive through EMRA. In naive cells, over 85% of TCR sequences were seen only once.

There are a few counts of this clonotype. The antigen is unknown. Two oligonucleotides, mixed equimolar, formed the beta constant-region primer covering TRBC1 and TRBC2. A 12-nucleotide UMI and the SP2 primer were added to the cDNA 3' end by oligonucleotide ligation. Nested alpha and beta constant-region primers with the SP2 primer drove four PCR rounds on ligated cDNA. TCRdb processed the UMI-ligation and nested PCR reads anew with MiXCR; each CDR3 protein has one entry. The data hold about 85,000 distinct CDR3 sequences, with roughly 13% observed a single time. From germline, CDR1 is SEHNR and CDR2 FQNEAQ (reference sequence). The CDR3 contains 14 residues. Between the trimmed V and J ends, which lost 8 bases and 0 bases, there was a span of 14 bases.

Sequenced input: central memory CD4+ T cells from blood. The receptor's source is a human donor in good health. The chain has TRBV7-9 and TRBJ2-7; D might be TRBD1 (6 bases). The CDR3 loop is CASGARQDSYEQYF. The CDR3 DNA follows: TGTGCCAGCGGTGCCCGACAGGACTCCTACGAGCAGTACTTC.